Sequencing of this T cell receptor beta chain was carried out in a study of T cells in Graves' hyperthyroidism and ophthalmopathy. Study-level results: Separating ophthalmopathy from stable hyperthyroidism was achieved by a 13 V-J model.

RNA transcripts provided the source from which TCR beta CDR3 regions were amplified. First-round RT-PCR targeting the TCR CDR3 was performed with the HTBI primer set. TCRdb reanalysed the multiplex PCR reads using MiXCR and keeps one entry per CDR3 protein. The sample lists about 480,000 distinct CDR3 sequences, about 22% occurring once. Germline V gives CDR1 LGHNT, CDR2 FRNRAP. V was clipped by 3 bases and J by 3 bases, with 12 bases between them. The CDR3 totals 15 residues. About this clonotype: As yet, its antigen is unknown.

Uncontrolled infection, other autoimmune disease, pregnancy or lactation barred patients from enrollment. The rearrangement uses TRBV12-5 and TRBJ1-5; D unclear. This receptor was obtained from a woman aged 70 to 79 with Graves' ophthalmopathy. Sequenced input: blood. DNA of the CDR3: TGTGCTAGTGGTTTCTCCCCGAGGCACAATCAGCCCCAGCATTTT. Amino acid sequence: CASGFSPRHNQPQHF. Supplemented by reference TRBV12-5 and TRBJ1-5, the full variable domain reads DARVTQTPRHKVTEMGQEVTMRCQPILGHNTVFWYRQTMMQGLELLAYFRNRAPLDDSGMPKDRFSAEMPDATLATLKIQPSEPRDSAVYFCASGFSPRHNQPQHFGDGTRLSIL.